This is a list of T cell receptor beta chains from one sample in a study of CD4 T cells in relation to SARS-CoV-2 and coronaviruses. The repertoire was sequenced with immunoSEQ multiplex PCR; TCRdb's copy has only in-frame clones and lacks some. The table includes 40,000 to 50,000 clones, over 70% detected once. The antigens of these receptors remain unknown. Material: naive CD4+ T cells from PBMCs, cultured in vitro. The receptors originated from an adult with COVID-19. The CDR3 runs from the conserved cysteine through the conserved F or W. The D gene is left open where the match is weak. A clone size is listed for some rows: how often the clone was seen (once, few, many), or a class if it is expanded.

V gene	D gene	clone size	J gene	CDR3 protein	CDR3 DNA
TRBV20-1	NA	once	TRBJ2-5	CSAAKETQYF	TGCAGTGCTGCTAAAGAGACCCAGTACTTC
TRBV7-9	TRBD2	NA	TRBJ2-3	CASSFLLAGEVDTQYF	TGTGCCAGCAGCTTCCTACTAGCGGGAGAGGTAGATACGCAGTATTTT
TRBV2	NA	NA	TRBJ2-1	CASSSRDLSYNEQFF	TGTGCCAGCAGCTCCCGGGACCTCTCCTACAATGAGCAGTTCTTC
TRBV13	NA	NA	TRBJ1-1	CASSPPSNTEAFF	TGTGCCAGCAGCCCACCCTCGAACACTGAAGCTTTCTTT
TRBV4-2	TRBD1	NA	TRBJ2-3	CASSQEARGGTGARDTQYF	TGTGCCAGCAGCCAGGAGGCTCGAGGCGGGACAGGGGCTCGAGATACGCAGTATTTT
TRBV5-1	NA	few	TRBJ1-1	CASSLGLGGLGTEAFF	TGCGCCAGCAGCTTGGGTCTTGGGGGGTTGGGGACTGAAGCTTTCTTT
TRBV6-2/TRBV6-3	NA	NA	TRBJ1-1	CASSQGTEAFF	TGTGCCAGCAGCCAGGGGACTGAAGCTTTCTTT
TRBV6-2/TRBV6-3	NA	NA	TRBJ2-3	CASTPSGSTDTQYF	TGTGCCAGCACCCCCAGCGGGAGCACAGATACGCAGTATTTT
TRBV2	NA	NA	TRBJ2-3	CASGEELGDTQYF	TGTGCCAGCGGGGAGGAGCTGGGAGATACGCAGTATTTT
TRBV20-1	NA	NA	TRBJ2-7	CSHGSSYEQYF	TGCAGCCACGGGAGCTCCTACGAGCAGTACTTC
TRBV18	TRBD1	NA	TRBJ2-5	CASSHIAGQGTQETQYF	TGTGCCAGCTCACATATTGCGGGACAGGGGACTCAAGAGACCCAGTACTTC
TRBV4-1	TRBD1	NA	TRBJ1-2	CASSLHQDRGNGGYTF	TGCGCCAGCAGCCTTCACCAGGACAGGGGGAATGGGGGCTACACCTTC
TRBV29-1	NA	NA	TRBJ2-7	CSVEVQGGVYEQYF	TGCAGCGTTGAAGTCCAGGGGGGGGTCTACGAGCAGTACTTC
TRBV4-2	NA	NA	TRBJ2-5	CASSQVGVSMETQYF	TGTGCCAGCAGCCAGGTTGGGGTTAGTATGGAGACCCAGTACTTC
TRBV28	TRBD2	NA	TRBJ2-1	CASSPLAGDLEQFF	TGTGCCAGCAGTCCTCTAGCGGGAGATCTTGAGCAGTTCTTC
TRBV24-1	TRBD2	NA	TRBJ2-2	CATSDLAGGETGELFF	TGTGCCACCAGTGATCTAGCGGGAGGTGAGACCGGGGAGCTGTTTTTT
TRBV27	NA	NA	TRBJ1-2	CASSSGGSGGYTF	TGTGCCAGCAGTTCGGGCGGATCAGGTGGCTACACCTTC
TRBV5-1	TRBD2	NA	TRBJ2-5	CASRKFVGREETQYF	TGCGCCAGCAGAAAGTTTGTCGGGAGGGAGGAGACCCAGTACTTC
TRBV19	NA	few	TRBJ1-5	CASSIIGSNQPQHF	TGTGCCAGTAGTATAATCGGGTCTAATCAGCCCCAGCATTTT
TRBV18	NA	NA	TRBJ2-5	CASFASFQETQYF	TGTGCCAGCTTCGCGTCCTTCCAAGAGACCCAGTACTTC
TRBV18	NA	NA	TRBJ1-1	CASSPAVVVGTEAFF	TGTGCCAGCTCACCAGCAGTGGTGGTGGGCACTGAAGCTTTCTTT
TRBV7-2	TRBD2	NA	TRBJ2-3	CASSSYRTSGRARDTQYF	TGTGCCAGCAGCTCTTACCGGACTAGCGGGAGGGCCAGAGATACGCAGTATTTT
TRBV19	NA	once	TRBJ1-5	CASSIVSFSNQPQHF	TGTGCCAGTAGTATAGTTTCCTTTAGCAATCAGCCCCAGCATTTT
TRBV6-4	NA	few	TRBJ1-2	CASRPGVGAPGYTF	TGTGCCAGCAGGCCCGGCGTCGGGGCGCCTGGCTACACCTTC
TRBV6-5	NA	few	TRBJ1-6	CASSYVGDNSPLHF	TGTGCCAGCAGTTACGTCGGAGATAATTCACCCCTCCACTTT
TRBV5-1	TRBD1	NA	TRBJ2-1	CATQTGQGGNEQFF	TGCGCCACCCAAACGGGACAGGGAGGCAATGAGCAGTTCTTC
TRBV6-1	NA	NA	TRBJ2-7	CASSESVAEGSYEQYF	TGTGCCAGCAGTGAATCAGTAGCGGAGGGCTCCTACGAGCAGTACTTC
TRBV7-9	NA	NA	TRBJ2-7	CASSRRDGSYEQYF	TGTGCCAGCAGTCGTCGGGACGGATCCTACGAGCAGTACTTC
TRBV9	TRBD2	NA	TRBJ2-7	CASSVTSGRGYEQYF	TGTGCCAGCAGCGTAACAAGCGGGAGAGGGTACGAGCAGTACTTC
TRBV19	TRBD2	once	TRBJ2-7	CASSLGGLADSSYEQYF	TGTGCCAGTAGTCTCGGGGGACTAGCTGATAGCTCCTACGAGCAGTACTTC
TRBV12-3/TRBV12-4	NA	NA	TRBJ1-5	CASSRQADQPQHF	TGTGCCAGCAGCCGACAGGCCGATCAGCCCCAGCATTTT
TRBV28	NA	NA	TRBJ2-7	CATRTVGYEQYF	TGTGCCACCAGGACGGTCGGCTACGAGCAGTACTTC
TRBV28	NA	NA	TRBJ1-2	CASSNTGFGYTF	TGTGCCAGCAGCAACACAGGGTTCGGCTACACCTTC
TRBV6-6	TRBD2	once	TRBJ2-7	CASGEGASGSHYEQYF	TGTGCCAGCGGAGAGGGGGCTAGCGGGAGTCATTACGAGCAGTACTTC